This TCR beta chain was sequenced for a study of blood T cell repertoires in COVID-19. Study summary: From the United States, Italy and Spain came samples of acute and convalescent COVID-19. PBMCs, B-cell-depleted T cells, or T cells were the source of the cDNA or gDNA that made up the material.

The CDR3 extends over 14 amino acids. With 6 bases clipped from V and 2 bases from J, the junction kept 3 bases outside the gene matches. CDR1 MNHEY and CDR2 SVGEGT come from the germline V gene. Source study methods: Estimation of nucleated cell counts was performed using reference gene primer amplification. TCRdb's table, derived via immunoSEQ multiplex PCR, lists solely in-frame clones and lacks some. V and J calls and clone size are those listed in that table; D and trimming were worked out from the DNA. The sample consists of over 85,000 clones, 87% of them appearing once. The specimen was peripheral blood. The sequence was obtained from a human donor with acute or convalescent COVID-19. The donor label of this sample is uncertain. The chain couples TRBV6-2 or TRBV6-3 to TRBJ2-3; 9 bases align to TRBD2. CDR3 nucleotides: TGTGCCAGCAGCGCTAGCGGGGCCACAGATACGCAGTATTTT. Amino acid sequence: CASSASGATDTQYF.